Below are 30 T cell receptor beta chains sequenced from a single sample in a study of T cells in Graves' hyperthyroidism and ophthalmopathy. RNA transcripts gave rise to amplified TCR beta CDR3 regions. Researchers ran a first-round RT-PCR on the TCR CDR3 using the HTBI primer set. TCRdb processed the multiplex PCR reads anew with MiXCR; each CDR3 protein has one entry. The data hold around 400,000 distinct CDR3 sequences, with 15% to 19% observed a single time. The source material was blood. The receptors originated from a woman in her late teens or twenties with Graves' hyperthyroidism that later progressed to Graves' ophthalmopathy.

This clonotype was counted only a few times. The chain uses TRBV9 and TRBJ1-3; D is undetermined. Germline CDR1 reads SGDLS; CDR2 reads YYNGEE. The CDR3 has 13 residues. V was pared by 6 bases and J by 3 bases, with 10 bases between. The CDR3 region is CASNRAGGNTIYF. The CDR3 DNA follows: TGTGCCAGCAATAGGGCAGGTGGAAACACCATATATTTT.

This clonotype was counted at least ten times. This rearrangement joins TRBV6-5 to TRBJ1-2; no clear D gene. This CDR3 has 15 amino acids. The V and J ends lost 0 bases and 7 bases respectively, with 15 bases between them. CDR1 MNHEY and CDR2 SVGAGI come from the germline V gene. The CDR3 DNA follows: TGTGCCAGCAGTTACTCCGCGGAGGGAGTGGGTGGCTACACCTTC. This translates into CASSYSAEGVGGYTF.

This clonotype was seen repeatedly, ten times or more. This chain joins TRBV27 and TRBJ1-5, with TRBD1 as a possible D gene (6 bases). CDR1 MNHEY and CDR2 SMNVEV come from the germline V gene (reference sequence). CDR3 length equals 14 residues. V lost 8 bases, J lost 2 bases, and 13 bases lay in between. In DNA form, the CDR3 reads TGTGCCAGCCAACAGGGAGGGGGCAATCAGCCCCAGCATTTT. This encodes CASQQGGGNQPQHF.

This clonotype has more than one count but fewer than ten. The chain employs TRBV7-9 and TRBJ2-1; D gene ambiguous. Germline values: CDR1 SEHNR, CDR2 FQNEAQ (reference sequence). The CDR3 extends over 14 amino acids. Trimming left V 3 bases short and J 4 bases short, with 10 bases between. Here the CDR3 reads CASSFRNDYNEQFF. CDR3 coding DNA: TGTGCCAGCAGCTTTCGTAACGATTACAATGAGCAGTTCTTC. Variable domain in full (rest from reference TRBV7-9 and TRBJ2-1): DTGVSQNPRHKITKRGQNVTFRCDPISEHNRLYWYRQTLGQGPEFLTYFQNEAQLEKSRLLSDRFSAERPKGSFSTLEIQRTEQGDSAMYLCASSFRNDYNEQFFGPGTRLTVL.

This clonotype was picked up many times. This chain's CDR3 is CASSFQGETQYF. As DNA, the CDR3 is TGTGCCAGCAGCTTCCAAGGAGAGACCCAGTACTTC. The chain uses TRBV2 and TRBJ2-5; D is ambiguous. This CDR3 comprises 12 residues. Germline loops: CDR1 SNHLY, CDR2 FYNNEI. V lost 6 bases and J lost 4, with 9 bases in between.

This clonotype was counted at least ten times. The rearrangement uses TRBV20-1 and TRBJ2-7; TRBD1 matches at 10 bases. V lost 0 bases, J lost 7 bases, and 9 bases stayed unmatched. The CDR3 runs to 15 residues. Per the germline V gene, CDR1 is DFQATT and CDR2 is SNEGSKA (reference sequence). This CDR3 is CSARDPGQGGHEQYF. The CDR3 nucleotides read TGCAGTGCTAGAGATCCAGGACAGGGGGGACATGAGCAGTACTTC.

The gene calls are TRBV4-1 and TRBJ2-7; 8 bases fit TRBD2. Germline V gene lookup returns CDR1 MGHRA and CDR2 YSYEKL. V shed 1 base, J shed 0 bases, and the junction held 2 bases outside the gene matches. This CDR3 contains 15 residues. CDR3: CASSQGLASSYEQYF. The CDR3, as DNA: TGCGCCAGCAGCCAAGGACTAGCGAGCTCCTACGAGCAGTACTTC.

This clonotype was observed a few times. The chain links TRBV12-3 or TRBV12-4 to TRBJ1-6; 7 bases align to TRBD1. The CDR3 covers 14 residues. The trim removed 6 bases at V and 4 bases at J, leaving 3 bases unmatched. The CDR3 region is CASRKQGYNSPLHF. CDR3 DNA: TGTGCCAGCAGAAAACAGGGGTATAATTCACCCCTCCACTTT.

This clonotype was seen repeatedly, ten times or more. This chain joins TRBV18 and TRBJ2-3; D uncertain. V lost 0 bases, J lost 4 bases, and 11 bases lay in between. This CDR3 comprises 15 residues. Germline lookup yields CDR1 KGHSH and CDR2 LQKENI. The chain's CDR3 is CASSPPYGPADTQYF. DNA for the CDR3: TGTGCCAGCTCACCACCGTACGGGCCCGCAGATACGCAGTATTTT.

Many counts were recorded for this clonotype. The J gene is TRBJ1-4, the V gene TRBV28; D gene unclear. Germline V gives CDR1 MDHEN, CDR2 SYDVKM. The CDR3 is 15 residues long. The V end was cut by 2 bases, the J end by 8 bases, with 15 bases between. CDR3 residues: CASSLGGEATEKLFF. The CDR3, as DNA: TGTGCCAGCAGTTTAGGAGGCGAGGCGACGGAAAAACTGTTTTTT.

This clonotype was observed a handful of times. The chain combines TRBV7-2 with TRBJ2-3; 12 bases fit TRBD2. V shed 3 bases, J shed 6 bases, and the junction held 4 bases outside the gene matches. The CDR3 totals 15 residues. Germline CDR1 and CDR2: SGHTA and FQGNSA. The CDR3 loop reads CASSFSSGRADTQYF. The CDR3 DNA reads TGTGCCAGCAGCTTTTCTAGCGGGAGGGCCGATACGCAGTATTTT.

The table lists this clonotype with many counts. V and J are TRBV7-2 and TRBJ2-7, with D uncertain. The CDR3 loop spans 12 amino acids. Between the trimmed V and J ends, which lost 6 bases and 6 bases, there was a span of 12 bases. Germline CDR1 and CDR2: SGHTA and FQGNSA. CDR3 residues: CASSPPFGEQYF. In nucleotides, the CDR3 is TGTGCCAGCAGTCCCCCCTTTGGCGAGCAGTACTTC.

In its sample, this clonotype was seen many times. The DNA of the CDR3 is TGTGCCTGGAGTGTTCAGGGGCTGACTGAAGCTTTCTTT. The encoded protein is CAWSVQGLTEAFF. The gene calls are TRBV30 and TRBJ1-1, with a weak D call TRBD1 (6 bases). This CDR3 region has 13 residues. CDR1 is GTSNPN, CDR2 SVGIG, per germline (reference sequence). V lost 0 bases and J 5 bases, leaving 10 bases between the germline ends.

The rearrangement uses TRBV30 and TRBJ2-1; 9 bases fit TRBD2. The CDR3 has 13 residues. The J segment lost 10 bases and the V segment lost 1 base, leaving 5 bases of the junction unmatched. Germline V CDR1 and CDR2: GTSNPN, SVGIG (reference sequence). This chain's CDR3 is CAWSELAGHEQFF. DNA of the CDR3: TGTGCCTGGAGTGAGCTAGCGGGACACGAGCAGTTCTTC.

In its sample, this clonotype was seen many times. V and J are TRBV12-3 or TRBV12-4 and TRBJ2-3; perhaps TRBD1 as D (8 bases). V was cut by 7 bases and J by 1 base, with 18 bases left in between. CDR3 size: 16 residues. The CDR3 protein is CASTIHRGGGTDTQYF. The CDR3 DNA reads TGTGCCAGCACCATCCACAGGGGGGGGGGCACAGATACGCAGTATTTT.

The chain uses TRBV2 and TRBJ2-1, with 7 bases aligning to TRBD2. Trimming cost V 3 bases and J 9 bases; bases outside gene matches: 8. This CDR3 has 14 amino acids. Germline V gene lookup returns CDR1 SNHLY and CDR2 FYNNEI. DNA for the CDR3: TGTGCCAGCAGTGAGAGGGAGGGCCTCAGTGAGCAGTTCTTC. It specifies CASSEREGLSEQFF.

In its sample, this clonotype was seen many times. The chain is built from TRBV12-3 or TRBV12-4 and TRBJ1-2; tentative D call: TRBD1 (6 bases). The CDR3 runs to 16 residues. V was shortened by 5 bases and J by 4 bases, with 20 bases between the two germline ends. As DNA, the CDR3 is TGTGCCAGCAGTGGGGGCGACATAGGTCCCGTCTATGGCTACACCTTC. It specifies CASSGGDIGPVYGYTF.

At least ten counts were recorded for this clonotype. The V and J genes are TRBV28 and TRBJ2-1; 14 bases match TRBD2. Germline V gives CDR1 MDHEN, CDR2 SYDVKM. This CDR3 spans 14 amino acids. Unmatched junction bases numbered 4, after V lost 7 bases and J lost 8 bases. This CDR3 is CASKGTSGSYEQFF. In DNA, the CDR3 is TGTGCCAGCAAGGGGACTAGCGGGAGCTATGAGCAGTTCTTC.

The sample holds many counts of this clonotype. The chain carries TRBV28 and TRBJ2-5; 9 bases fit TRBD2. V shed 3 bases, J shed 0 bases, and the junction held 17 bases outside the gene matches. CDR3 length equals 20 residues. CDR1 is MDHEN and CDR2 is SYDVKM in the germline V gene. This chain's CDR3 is CASSFRTSGGRMRDQETQYF. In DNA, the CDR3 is TGTGCCAGCAGTTTCCGTACGAGCGGGGGGAGGATGAGGGACCAAGAGACCCAGTACTTC.

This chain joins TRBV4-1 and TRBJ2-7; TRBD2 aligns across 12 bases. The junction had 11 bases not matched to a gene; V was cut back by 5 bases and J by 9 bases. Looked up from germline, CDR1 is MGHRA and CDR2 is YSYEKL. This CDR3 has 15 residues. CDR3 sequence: CASSELGLAGSVQYF. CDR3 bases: TGCGCCAGCAGCGAGCTTGGACTAGCGGGATCCGTGCAGTACTTC.

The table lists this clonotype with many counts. CDR3 protein: CASSLAGVRNEQFF. The DNA for the CDR3 is TGTGCCAGCAGTTTAGCGGGAGTACGGAATGAGCAGTTCTTC. The chain uses TRBV27 and TRBJ2-1; TRBD2 aligns across 7 bases. The V segment lost 2 bases and the J segment 7 bases; nucleotides outside the gene matches: 5. This CDR3 region has 14 residues. Per the germline V gene, CDR1 is MNHEY and CDR2 is SMNVEV (reference sequence).

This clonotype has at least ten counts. The CDR3 DNA is TGTGCCTGGAGTGCAGGGGGTCAGCCCCAGCATTTT. Encoded protein: CAWSAGGQPQHF. This chain joins TRBV30 and TRBJ1-5, with 7 bases identical to TRBD1. Germline trimming cut 1 base from V and 6 bases from J; bases unmatched to any gene: 0. The CDR3 extends over 12 amino acids. The germline V gene has CDR1 GTSNPN and CDR2 SVGIG (reference sequence).

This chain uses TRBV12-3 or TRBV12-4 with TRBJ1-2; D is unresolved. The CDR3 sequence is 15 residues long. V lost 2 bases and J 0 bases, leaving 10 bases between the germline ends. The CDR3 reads CASSLRRNPNYGYTF. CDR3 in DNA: TGTGCCAGCAGTTTACGAAGGAACCCTAACTATGGCTACACCTTC.

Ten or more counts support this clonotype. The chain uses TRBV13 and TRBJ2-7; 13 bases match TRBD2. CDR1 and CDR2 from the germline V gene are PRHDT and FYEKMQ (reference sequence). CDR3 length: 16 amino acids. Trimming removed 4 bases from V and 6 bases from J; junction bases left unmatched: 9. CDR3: CASSSSLAGGPIEQYF. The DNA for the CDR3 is TGTGCCAGCAGCTCCTCACTAGCGGGAGGGCCGATCGAGCAGTACTTC.

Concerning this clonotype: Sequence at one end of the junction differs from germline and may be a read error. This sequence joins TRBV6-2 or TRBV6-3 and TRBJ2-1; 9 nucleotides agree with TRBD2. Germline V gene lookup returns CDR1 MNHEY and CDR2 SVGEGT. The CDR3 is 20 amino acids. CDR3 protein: CAGSYSVRKAGLANINEQFF. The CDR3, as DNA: TGTGCCGGCAGTTACTCGGTTCGAAAAGCGGGACTAGCTAATATAAATGAGCAGTTCTTC.

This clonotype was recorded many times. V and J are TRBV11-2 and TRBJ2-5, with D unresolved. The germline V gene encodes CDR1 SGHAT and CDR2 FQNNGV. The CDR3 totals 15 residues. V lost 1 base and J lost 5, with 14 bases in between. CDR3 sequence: CASSLAASLVETQYF. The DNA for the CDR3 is TGTGCCAGCAGCTTAGCAGCCAGTCTAGTGGAGACCCAGTACTTC. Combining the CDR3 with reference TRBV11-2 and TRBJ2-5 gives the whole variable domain EAGVAQSPRYKIIEKRQSVAFWCNPISGHATLYWYQQILGQGPKLLIQFQNNGVVDDSQLPKDRFSAERLKGVDSTLKIQPAKLEDSAVYLCASSLAASLVETQYFGPGTRLLVL.

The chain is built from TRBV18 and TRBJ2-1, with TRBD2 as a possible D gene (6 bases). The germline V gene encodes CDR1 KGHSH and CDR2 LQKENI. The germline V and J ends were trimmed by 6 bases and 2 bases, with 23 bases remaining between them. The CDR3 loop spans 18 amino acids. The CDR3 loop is CASSLRDSKRVTYNEQFF. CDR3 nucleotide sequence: TGTGCCAGCTCGCTCCGGGACTCTAAACGGGTCACCTACAATGAGCAGTTCTTC.

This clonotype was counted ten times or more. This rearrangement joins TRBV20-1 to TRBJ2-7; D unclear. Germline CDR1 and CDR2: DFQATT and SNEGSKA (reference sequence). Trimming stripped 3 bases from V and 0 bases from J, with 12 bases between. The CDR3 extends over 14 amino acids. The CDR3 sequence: CSASIARSSYEQYF. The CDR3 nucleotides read TGCAGTGCTAGTATCGCCCGGAGCTCCTACGAGCAGTACTTC.

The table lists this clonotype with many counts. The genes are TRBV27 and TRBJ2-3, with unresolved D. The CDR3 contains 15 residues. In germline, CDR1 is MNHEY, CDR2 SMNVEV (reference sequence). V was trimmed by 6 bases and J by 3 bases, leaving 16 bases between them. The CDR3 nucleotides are TGTGCCAGCAGCGCCTCCGGGTTTTTGACAGATACGCAGTATTTT. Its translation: CASSASGFLTDTQYF.

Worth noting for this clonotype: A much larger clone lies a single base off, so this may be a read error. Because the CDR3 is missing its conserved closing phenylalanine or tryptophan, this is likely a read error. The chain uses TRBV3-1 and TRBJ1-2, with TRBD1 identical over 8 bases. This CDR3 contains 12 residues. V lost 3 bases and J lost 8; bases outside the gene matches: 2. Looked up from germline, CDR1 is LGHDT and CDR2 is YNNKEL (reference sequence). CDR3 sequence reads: CASSHGQGGYTL. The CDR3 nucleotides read TGTGCCAGCAGCCACGGACAGGGCGGCTACACCCTC.